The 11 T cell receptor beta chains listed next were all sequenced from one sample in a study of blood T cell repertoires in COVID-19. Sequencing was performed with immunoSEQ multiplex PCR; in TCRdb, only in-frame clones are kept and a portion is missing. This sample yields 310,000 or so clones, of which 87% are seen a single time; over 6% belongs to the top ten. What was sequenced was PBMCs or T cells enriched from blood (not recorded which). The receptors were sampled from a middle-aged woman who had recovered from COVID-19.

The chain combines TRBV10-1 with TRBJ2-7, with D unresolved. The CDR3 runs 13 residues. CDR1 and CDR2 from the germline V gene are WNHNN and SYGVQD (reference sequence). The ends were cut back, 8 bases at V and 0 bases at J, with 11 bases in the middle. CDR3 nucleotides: TGCGCCAGCCCCTTGGCAGACTCCTACGAGCAGTACTTC. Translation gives CASPLADSYEQYF.

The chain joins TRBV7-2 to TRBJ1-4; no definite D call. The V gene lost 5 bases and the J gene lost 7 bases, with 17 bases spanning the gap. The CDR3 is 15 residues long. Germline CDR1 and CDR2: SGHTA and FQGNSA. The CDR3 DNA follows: TGTGCCAGCAGCACCCGACAAGGGAGTGTTGAAAAACTGTTTTTT. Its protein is CASSTRQGSVEKLFF.

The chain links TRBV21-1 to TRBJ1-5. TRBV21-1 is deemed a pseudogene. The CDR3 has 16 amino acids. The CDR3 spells CASSNGSATEGQPQHF. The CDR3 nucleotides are TGTGCCAGCAGCAATGGGTCGGCGACCGAGGGTCAGCCCCAGCATTTT.

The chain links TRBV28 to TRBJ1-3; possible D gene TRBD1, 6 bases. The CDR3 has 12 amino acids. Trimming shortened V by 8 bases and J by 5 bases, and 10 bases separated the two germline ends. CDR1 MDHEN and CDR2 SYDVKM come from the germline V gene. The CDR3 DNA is TGTGCCAGCCTGGGGGGGCGAAACACCATATATTTT. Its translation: CASLGGRNTIYF.

The CDR3 is CATSDGTSGRLNSGELFF. Here the CDR3 DNA reads TGTGCCACCAGCGACGGGACTAGCGGGAGGCTGAATTCCGGGGAGCTGTTTTTT. This chain uses TRBV15 with TRBJ2-2; 15 bases match TRBD2. Germline V gene lookup returns CDR1 LNHNV and CDR2 YYDKDF (reference sequence). The CDR3 spans 18 residues. Trimming took 5 bases from V and 6 from J; bases not matched to a gene: 10.

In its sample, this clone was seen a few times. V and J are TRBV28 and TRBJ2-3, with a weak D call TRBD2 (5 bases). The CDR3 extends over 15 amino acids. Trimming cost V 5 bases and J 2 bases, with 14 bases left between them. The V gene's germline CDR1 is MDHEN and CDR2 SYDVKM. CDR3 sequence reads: CASSTLRGLTDTQYF. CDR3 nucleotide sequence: TGTGCCAGCAGTACCTTGCGAGGGCTCACAGATACGCAGTATTTT.

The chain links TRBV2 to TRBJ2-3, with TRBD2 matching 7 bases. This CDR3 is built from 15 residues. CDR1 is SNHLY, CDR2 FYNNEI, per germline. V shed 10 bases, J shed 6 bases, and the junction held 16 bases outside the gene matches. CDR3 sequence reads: CANAKGVSGGDTQYF. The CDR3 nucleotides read TGTGCCAACGCGAAGGGTGTGTCCGGGGGGGATACGCAGTATTTT.

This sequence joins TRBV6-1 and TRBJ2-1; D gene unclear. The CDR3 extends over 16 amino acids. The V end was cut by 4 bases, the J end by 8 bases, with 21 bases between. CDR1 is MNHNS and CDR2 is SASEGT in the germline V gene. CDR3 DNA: TGTGCCAGCAGTGGCCTTCTATCGCCGAAACCGGATGAGCAGTTCTTC. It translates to CASSGLLSPKPDEQFF.

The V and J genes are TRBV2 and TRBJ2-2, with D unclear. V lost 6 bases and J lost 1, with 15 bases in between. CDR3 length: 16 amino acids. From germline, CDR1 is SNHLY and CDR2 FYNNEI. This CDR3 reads CASSVSVGQNTGELFF. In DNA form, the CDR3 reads TGTGCCAGCAGCGTATCGGTGGGCCAGAACACCGGGGAGCTGTTTTTT.

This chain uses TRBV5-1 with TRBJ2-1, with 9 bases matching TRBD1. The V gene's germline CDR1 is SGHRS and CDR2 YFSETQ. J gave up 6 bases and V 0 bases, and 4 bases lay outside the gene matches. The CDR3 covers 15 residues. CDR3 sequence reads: CASSLVPGQGNEQFF. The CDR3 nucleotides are TGCGCCAGCAGCTTGGTTCCGGGACAGGGCAATGAGCAGTTCTTC.

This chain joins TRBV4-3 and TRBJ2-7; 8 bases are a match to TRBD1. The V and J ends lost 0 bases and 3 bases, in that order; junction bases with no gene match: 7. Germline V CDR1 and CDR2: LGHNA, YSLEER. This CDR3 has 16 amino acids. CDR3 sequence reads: CASSQEGYDRGYEQYF. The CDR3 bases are TGCGCCAGCAGCCAAGAGGGGTACGACAGGGGCTACGAGCAGTACTTC.